These 20 T cell receptor beta chains share one sample of origin, sequenced in a study of cytomegalovirus exposure and HLA in healthy donors. The PCR ran on 60 Vbeta and 13 Jbeta primers. TCRdb's table, derived via immunoSEQ multiplex PCR, lists solely in-frame clones and lacks some. This table lists around 100,000 clones. Source material: PBMCs. The receptors here all came from a man aged 25-40 years in good health and CMV-seronegative.

V usage is TRBV6-5 and J usage is TRBJ2-2; 9 positions match TRBD2. The germline V gene encodes CDR1 MNHEY and CDR2 SVGAGI. The CDR3 has 16 residues. V shed 2 bases, J shed 4 bases, and the junction held 5 bases outside the gene matches. CDR3 nucleotide sequence: TGTGCCAGCAGTTACCTCGGGACTAGCCTCACCGGGGAGCTGTTTTTT. This sequence encodes CASSYLGTSLTGELFF.

The chain has TRBV6-6 and TRBJ1-5; D is perhaps TRBD1 (5 bases). The CDR3 is made up of 15 amino acids. The germline gives CDR1 MNHNY, CDR2 SVGAGI (reference sequence). The germline V and J ends were trimmed by 4 bases and 3 bases, with 13 bases remaining between them. CDR3 protein: CASSLGLLDNQPQHF. In DNA form, the CDR3 reads TGTGCCAGCAGTTTGGGACTACTGGACAATCAGCCCCAGCATTTT.

This chain uses TRBV4-1 with TRBJ1-5; 11 bases agree with TRBD1. The V gene's germline CDR1 is MGHRA and CDR2 YSYEKL. The V segment lost 0 bases and the J segment 5 bases; nucleotides outside the gene matches: 3. The CDR3 is 16 amino acids. CDR3 loop: CASSQEGTGGDQPQHF. The DNA for the CDR3 is TGCGCCAGCAGCCAAGAAGGGACAGGGGGTGATCAGCCCCAGCATTTT.

The chain carries TRBV7-9 and TRBJ2-5; a possible D gene is TRBD1 (6 bases). The germline V and J ends were trimmed by 1 base and 4 bases, with 10 bases remaining between them. From germline, CDR1 is SEHNR and CDR2 FQNEAQ (reference sequence). CDR3 length: 14 amino acids. This CDR3 is CASSLVQGGETQYF. In DNA form, the CDR3 reads TGTGCCAGCAGCTTAGTACAGGGCGGAGAGACCCAGTACTTC.

The chain combines TRBV19 with TRBJ2-5, with D tentatively TRBD2 (6 bases). The CDR3 totals 17 residues. V shed 3 bases and J shed 5 bases, with 22 bases lying between them. Germline V CDR1 and CDR2: LNHDA, SQIVND (reference sequence). The CDR3 bases are TGTGCCAGTAGTATTCTACCTGGGACGCGCGGAGGGGAGACCCAGTACTTC. Translated, it gives CASSILPGTRGGETQYF.

The chain uses TRBV6-5 and TRBJ1-2; tentative D call: TRBD1 (6 bases). CDR1 MNHEY and CDR2 SVGAGI come from the germline V gene. The CDR3 spans 14 residues. Trimming cost V 5 bases and J 2 bases, with 12 bases left between them. The DNA of the CDR3 is TGTGCCAGCAGTGACGGGACATCGAACTATGGCTACACCTTC. Its protein is CASSDGTSNYGYTF.

V is TRBV7-9 and J is TRBJ2-2; 7 nucleotides line up with TRBD1. J gave up 2 bases and V 5 bases, and 8 bases lay outside the gene matches. From germline, CDR1 is SEHNR and CDR2 FQNEAQ (reference sequence). The length of the CDR3 is 16 residues. This chain's CDR3 is CASSPRDSANTGELFF. For the CDR3, the DNA is TGTGCCAGCAGCCCTAGGGACAGCGCTAACACCGGGGAGCTGTTTTTT. The complete variable domain, with remaining parts taken from reference TRBV7-9 and TRBJ2-2, reads DTGVSQNPRHKITKRGQNVTFRCDPISEHNRLYWYRQTLGQGPEFLTYFQNEAQLEKSRLLSDRFSAERPKGSFSTLEIQRTEQGDSAMYLCASSPRDSANTGELFFGEGSRLTVL.

J is TRBJ1-4 and V is TRBV5-6, with 7 nucleotides matching TRBD1. The length of the CDR3 is 15 residues. Trimming removed 4 bases from V and 7 bases from J; junction bases left unmatched: 10. The V gene's germline CDR1 is SGHDT and CDR2 YYEEEE. CDR3 amino acids: CASSQTGYIVEKLFF. The CDR3 DNA follows: TGTGCCAGCAGCCAGACAGGGTATATAGTTGAAAAACTGTTTTTT.

CDR3 sequence (DNA): TGTGCCACCATGTCGAACACTGAAGCTTTCTTT. This codes for CATMSNTEAFF. This chain joins TRBV6-5 and TRBJ1-1; D not resolved. The V end was cut by 10 bases, the J end by 1 base, with 7 bases between. Germline loops: CDR1 MNHEY, CDR2 SVGAGI. The CDR3 has 11 residues.

The chain links TRBV13 to TRBJ2-3; D is uncertain. Germline V lookup: CDR1 PRHDT, CDR2 FYEKMQ (reference sequence). Trimming took off 3 bases at V and 1 base at J, with 11 bases between the two ends. CDR3 length equals 15 residues. The CDR3 DNA reads TGTGCCAGCAGCTTCATCCCCGCGGGCACAGATACGCAGTATTTT. This encodes CASSFIPAGTDTQYF.

The chain uses TRBV5-1 and TRBJ1-2; D remains unclear. Between the trimmed V and J ends, which lost 2 bases and 8 bases, there was a span of 19 bases. This CDR3 has 15 amino acids. Looked up from germline, CDR1 is SGHRS and CDR2 is YFSETQ. In DNA form, the CDR3 reads TGCGCCAGCAGCTTATCCGACACTCCGGGGAGGGGCTACACCTTC. This encodes CASSLSDTPGRGYTF.

The chain combines TRBV6-5 with TRBJ2-2; 9 nucleotides line up with TRBD1. Looked up from germline, CDR1 is MNHEY and CDR2 is SVGAGI. The CDR3 contains 15 residues. After removal of 4 bases from V and 8 bases from J, the junction contained 8 bases not matched to a gene. The CDR3 bases are TGTGCCAGCAGTTTTCACAGGGGGCTGGTTGGGGAGCTGTTTTTT. Translation: CASSFHRGLVGELFF.

The genes are TRBV7-9 and TRBJ1-2; D not resolved. V was clipped by 3 bases and J by 8 bases, with 13 bases between them. This CDR3 region has 13 residues. Germline CDR1 reads SEHNR; CDR2 reads FQNEAQ (reference sequence). The CDR3 DNA sequence: TGTGCCAGCAGCTTGGAAGTACCTAGCGGCTACACCTTC. Protein product: CASSLEVPSGYTF.

V is TRBV7-7 and J is TRBJ2-5; 9 bases match TRBD1. Germline CDR1 SSHAT, CDR2 FNYEAQ (reference sequence). CDR3 length: 14 amino acids. V dropped 3 bases and J dropped 2; count of bases not matched to a gene: 1. CDR3 DNA sequence: TGTGCCAGCAGCTTCGGGACAGGGCAAGAGACCCAGTACTTC. This sequence encodes CASSFGTGQETQYF.

The chain recombines TRBV5-1 with TRBJ1-1; D is perhaps TRBD1 (5 bases). Trimming stripped 0 bases from V and 0 bases from J, with 9 bases between. The CDR3 has 15 residues. Germline lookup yields CDR1 SGHRS and CDR2 YFSETQ. The CDR3 here is CASSLGAGMNTEAFF. CDR3 nucleotide sequence: TGCGCCAGCAGCTTGGGGGCAGGGATGAACACTGAAGCTTTCTTT.

The J gene is TRBJ2-2, the V gene TRBV2; no reliable D call. This CDR3 has 13 residues. Germline V lookup: CDR1 SNHLY, CDR2 FYNNEI. Trimming stripped 3 bases from V and 1 base from J, with 3 bases between. The CDR3 loop is CASSDQNTGELFF. The CDR3 DNA sequence: TGTGCCAGCAGTGACCAGAACACCGGGGAGCTGTTTTTT.

V gene TRBV5-1 combines with J gene TRBJ1-3; a possible D gene is TRBD1 (6 bases). There are 15 residues in the CDR3. Germline lookup yields CDR1 SGHRS and CDR2 YFSETQ. Deletions cut 3 bases from V and 0 bases from J, with 10 bases between. In nucleotides, the CDR3 is TGCGCCAGCAGCTCAGGACAGAGCTCTGGAAACACCATATATTTT. Residues: CASSSGQSSGNTIYF.

The J gene is TRBJ1-3, the V gene TRBV5-5; D is undetermined. This CDR3 contains 16 residues. V gave up 3 bases and J gave up 0 bases, with 13 bases separating them. CDR1 SGHKS and CDR2 YYEKEE come from the germline V gene (reference sequence). The CDR3 coding sequence is TGTGCCAGCAGCTCGACGACACTGAGCTCTGGAAACACCATATATTTT. Encoded protein: CASSSTTLSSGNTIYF.

Worth noting for this clone: One end of the junction fails to match germline, which may point to a read error. The rearrangement links TRBV5-1 to TRBJ2-7, with 10 bases identical to TRBD1. From germline, CDR1 is SGHRS and CDR2 YFSETQ. This CDR3 has 15 residues. The CDR3 coding sequence is TGCGCCAGCAAAATCCCCGGGACAGGGGATTACGAACAGTACTTC. Residues: CASKIPGTGDYEQYF.

CDR3 sequence reads: CATGTGGSKSYEQYF. In DNA, the CDR3 is TGTGCCACCGGGACAGGGGGATCTAAGTCATACGAGCAGTACTTC. J is TRBJ2-7 and V is TRBV10-3; TRBD1 agrees at 11 bases. J was trimmed by 4 bases and V by 10 bases; bases with no gene match: 12. Germline CDR1 ENHRY, CDR2 SYGVKD. CDR3 length: 15 residues.